This T cell receptor beta chain is drawn from a study of cytomegalovirus exposure and HLA in healthy donors. General observations from the study: Investigators reported over 150 TCR beta chains as tied to cytomegalovirus. The finding came from a later analysis; first-cohort TCR clusters tended to co-occur in the roughly 110 validation repertoires.

The CDR3 has 12 residues. With 9 bases removed from V and 3 bases from J, the gap between germline ends came to 12 bases. From germline, CDR1 is MNHEY and CDR2 SVGAGI. This clone was observed once. What it binds is unknown. Method: immunoSEQ multiplex PCR; TCRdb's copy keeps in-frame clones and lacks some. This sample has about 120,000 clones, with more than 95% found just once. Input material: PBMCs. The chain links TRBV6-5 to TRBJ2-7; tentatively, D is TRBD2 (5 bases). This clonotype originated in a man younger than 30 in good health and CMV-seronegative. The chain's CDR3 is CARLRECYEQYF. CDR3 coding DNA: TGTGCCAGGTTACGGGAATGCTACGAGCAGTACTTC.